The 2 T cell receptor beta chains in this list originate from one sample, sequenced in a study of cytomegalovirus exposure and HLA in healthy donors. Use of 60 Vbeta and 13 Jbeta primers characterized the PCR. Here immunoSEQ multiplex PCR was the method, and the copy in TCRdb shows in-frame clones only, minus some. The table records around 150,000 clones, roughly 74% of them present only once. The specimen was PBMCs. The receptors shown here come from a male donor in good health and CMV-seronegative.

The chain is built from TRBV19 and TRBJ2-2; tentatively, D is TRBD2 (5 bases). Germline CDR1 and CDR2: LNHDA and SQIVND (reference sequence). Trimming pared 3 bases from V and 2 bases from J, leaving 10 bases between. The CDR3 length is 15 residues. DNA of the CDR3: TGTGCCAGTAGTATGCTAGGAGGCAACACCGGGGAGCTGTTTTTT. This gives the protein CASSMLGGNTGELFF. Full variable domain (outside the CDR3, taken from reference TRBV19 and TRBJ2-2): DGGITQSPKYLFRKEGQNVTLSCEQNLNHDAMYWYRQDPGQGLRLIYYSQIVNDFQKGDIAEGYSVSREKKESFPLTVTSAQKNPTAFYLCASSMLGGNTGELFFGEGSRLTVL.

The J gene is TRBJ2-7, the V gene TRBV18; 8 nucleotides align to TRBD1. This CDR3 is built from 15 residues. Germline CDR1 reads KGHSH; CDR2 reads LQKENI. J lost 5 bases, V lost 4 bases, and 10 bases had no gene match. The CDR3 protein is CASSRNRDRTHEQYF. Written as DNA, the CDR3 is TGTGCCAGCTCACGCAACCGGGACAGGACCCACGAGCAGTACTTC.